A single sample is the source of the 21 T cell receptor beta chains below, sequenced in a study of regulatory T cells in long-lasting Graves disease. Assembly of TCR beta libraries relied on iRepertoire HTBI primers together with Arm-PCR of CDR3 regions. TCRdb re-called the multiplex PCR reads through MiXCR, storing one row per CDR3 protein. The sample contains roughly 510,000 distinct CDR3 sequences, roughly a sixth of which appear only once. The sample's time point: newly diagnosed GD, antithyroid drugs for less than 3 months. RNA from PBMCs was the source of the TCR library. The sample was also linked to a second study, of T cells in Graves' hyperthyroidism and ophthalmopathy.

The sequences come from peripheral blood mononuclear cells (PBMCs), collected at new diagnosis, from a patient treated with antithyroid drugs. The receptors derive from a man between 18 and 35 years old with Graves disease.

This clonotype was recorded many times. The V gene is TRBV28, the J gene TRBJ1-1; 9 positions agree with TRBD1. The CDR3 totals 15 residues. Germline assignment: CDR1 MDHEN and CDR2 SYDVKM. Germline trimming cut 6 bases from V and 2 bases from J; bases unmatched to any gene: 7. The DNA for the CDR3 is TGTGCCAGCAGCCGACCGGGACAGGGAAACACTGAAGCTTTCTTT. Amino acid sequence: CASSRPGQGNTEAFF.

This clonotype was seen a handful of times. The V and J genes are TRBV9 and TRBJ1-6; 9 nucleotides match TRBD1. Trimming removed 3 bases from V and 9 bases from J; junction bases left unmatched: 4. In germline, CDR1 is SGDLS, CDR2 YYNGEE. The CDR3 covers 14 residues. The CDR3 DNA reads as TGTGCCAGCAGCGGGGGGGGACAGGGTTCACCCCTCCACTTT. Its protein product is CASSGGGQGSPLHF.

This clonotype has more than one count but fewer than ten. This chain links TRBV12-3 or TRBV12-4 with TRBJ1-2, with a weak D call TRBD1 (6 bases). There are 14 residues in the CDR3. Trimming removed 2 bases from V and 8 bases from J, with 15 bases in between. CDR3 in DNA: TGTGCCAGCAGTTTACTGCGACAGGATGGGGGCTACACCTTC. Amino acid sequence: CASSLLRQDGGYTF.

The chain carries TRBV7-6 and TRBJ2-1, with TRBD1 as a possible D gene (5 bases). Per the germline V gene, CDR1 is SGHVS and CDR2 is FNYEAQ. V lost 3 bases, J lost 3 bases, and 12 bases lay in between. This CDR3 spans 15 amino acids. CDR3 nucleotide sequence: TGTGCCAGCAGCTTGGGGCCTAGAGTCTACAATGAGCAGTTCTTC. Its translation: CASSLGPRVYNEQFF.

In this sample, this clonotype turned up once. One end of the junction is discordant with germline, which a read error may explain. V is TRBV5-6 and J is TRBJ2-1; 8 bases match TRBD2. The CDR3 covers 14 residues. Germline CDR1 SGHDT, CDR2 YYEEEE. This CDR3 is CASSGGLEGDEQSF. In nucleotides, the CDR3 is TGTGCCAGCAGCGGGGGACTAGAGGGAGATGAGCAGTCCTTC. Using reference TRBV5-6 and TRBJ2-1 for the parts outside the CDR3, the full variable domain is DAGVTQSPTHLIKTRGQQVTLRCSPKSGHDTVSWYQQALGQGPQFIFQYYEEEERQRGNFPDRFSGHQFPNYSSELNVNALLLGDSALYLCASSGGLEGDEQSFGPGTRLTVL.

V gene TRBV6-1 combines with J gene TRBJ2-7; perhaps D is TRBD1 or TRBD2 (5 bases each). Germline V CDR1 and CDR2: MNHNS, SASEGT. V was clipped by 2 bases and J by 4 bases, with 12 bases between them. The CDR3 is 14 residues long. The CDR3 DNA sequence: TGTGCCAGCAGTGAATCCGGCAGGGAGTACGAGCAGTACTTC. Its protein product is CASSESGREYEQYF.

The V call is TRBV7-3, the J call TRBJ2-2; TRBD1 is a possible D gene (6 bases). This CDR3 comprises 14 residues. Trimming took 2 bases from V and 7 from J, leaving 11 bases between them. In germline, CDR1 is SGHTA, CDR2 FQGTGA. In DNA form, the CDR3 reads TGTGCCAGCAGCTTATACAGGGATGTCGGGGAGCTGTTTTTT. This gives the protein CASSLYRDVGELFF.

This clonotype showed up many times. The chain has TRBV3-1 and TRBJ1-1; the D is unclear. The CDR3 covers 15 residues. The germline V and J ends were trimmed by 2 bases and 3 bases, with 13 bases remaining between them. Germline CDR1 LGHDT, CDR2 YNNKEL (reference sequence). The CDR3 DNA sequence: TGTGCCAGCAGCCAATCAAGGCGGGGATACACTGAAGCTTTCTTT. Amino acids: CASSQSRRGYTEAFF.

The chain is built from TRBV9 and TRBJ1-1, with 7 bases lining up with TRBD1. This CDR3 comprises 14 residues. The V segment lost 4 bases and the J segment 3 bases; nucleotides outside the gene matches: 6. Germline-derived CDR1 and CDR2 are SGDLS and YYNGEE. The CDR3 sequence is CASSSQQGDTEAFF. The CDR3, as DNA: TGTGCCAGCAGCTCTCAGCAGGGGGACACTGAAGCTTTCTTT.

There are a few counts of this clonotype. An end of the junction does not agree with germline; a read error may underlie this. The rearrangement links TRBV30 to TRBJ1-6; D remains ambiguous. The length of the CDR3 is 13 residues. Germline V gives CDR1 GTSNPN, CDR2 SVGIG (reference sequence). The CDR3 nucleotides read TGTGCCTGGAGTCGCCTAGCCCATTCGCCCCTCCACTTT. It encodes CAWSRLAHSPLHF.

This CDR3 reads CASSQDGVGRDEQYF. The CDR3 bases are TGCGCCAGCAGCCAAGATGGGGTCGGAAGGGACGAGCAGTACTTC. This chain joins TRBV4-1 and TRBJ2-7; D is ambiguous. The V and J ends lost 0 bases and 5 bases respectively, with 14 bases between them. This CDR3 comprises 15 residues. The germline V gene encodes CDR1 MGHRA and CDR2 YSYEKL.

The chain employs TRBV5-1 and TRBJ1-6; TRBD1 is a possible D gene (5 bases). The CDR3 consists of 14 residues. In germline, CDR1 is SGHRS, CDR2 YFSETQ. The V end was cut by 4 bases, the J end by 10 bases, with 15 bases between. In nucleotides, the CDR3 is TGCGCCAGCAGCCCCTCGGAGGGGTCCTCACCCCTCCACTTT. Translating gives CASSPSEGSSPLHF.

This clonotype was observed at least ten times. The chain recombines TRBV18 with TRBJ1-5; a weak D match, TRBD1 (6 bases). The V end lost 8 bases, the J end lost 2 bases, and 10 bases lay between the germline ends. This CDR3 region has 13 residues. The germline V gene encodes CDR1 KGHSH and CDR2 LQKENI. The CDR3: CASAEGGNQPQHF. The CDR3 DNA sequence: TGTGCCAGCGCGGAGGGGGGCAATCAGCCCCAGCATTTT.

The rearrangement links TRBV11-2 to TRBJ1-2, with TRBD1 matching 10 bases. The V segment lost 5 bases and the J segment 0 bases; nucleotides outside the gene matches: 12. CDR3 size: 18 residues. Germline-derived CDR1 and CDR2 are SGHAT and FQNNGV. The CDR3 bases are TGTGCCAGCAGCCCGCTCCGGGACAGGGGACGAGCTAACTATGGCTACACCTTC. It yields the protein CASSPLRDRGRANYGYTF.

Written as DNA, the CDR3 is TGTGCCATCATGGGACAGGGAAAGTCGGGTGAGCAGTTCTTC. It specifies CAIMGQGKSGEQFF. The genes are TRBV10-3 and TRBJ2-1; 9 positions agree with TRBD1. Looked up from germline, CDR1 is ENHRY and CDR2 is SYGVKD. Germline trimming cut 7 bases from V and 9 bases from J; bases unmatched to any gene: 10. CDR3 length: 14 amino acids.

In its sample, this clonotype was seen a few times. A far larger clone lies a single base away; this is likely a read error. The chain recombines TRBV18 with TRBJ2-7, with D maybe TRBD2 (6 bases). The germline CDR1 and CDR2 sequences are KGHSH and LQKENI. This CDR3 has 14 amino acids. The ends were cut back, 6 bases at V and 7 bases at J, with 19 bases in the middle. CDR3 DNA sequence: TGTGCCAGCTCTACCCTTGGAGGGTTCGATGAGCAGTACTTC. Protein product: CASSTLGGFDEQYF. Variable domain in full (rest from reference TRBV18 and TRBJ2-7): NAGVMQNPRHLVRRRGQEARLRCSPMKGHSHVYWYRQLPEEGLKFMVYLQKENIIDESGMPKERFSAEFPKEGPSILRIQQVVRGDSAAYFCASSTLGGFDEQYFGPGTRLTVT.

The chain is built from TRBV7-9 and TRBJ1-1; a weak D match, TRBD1 (6 bases). The V end was cut by 4 bases, the J end by 5 bases, with 8 bases between. The germline gives CDR1 SEHNR, CDR2 FQNEAQ (reference sequence). This CDR3 region has 12 residues. The CDR3 nucleotides read TGTGCCAGCAGCTCTCAGGGGACTGAAGCTTTCTTT. Protein product: CASSSQGTEAFF.

This clonotype was counted between two and nine times. This chain joins TRBV7-2 and TRBJ2-2; 10 positions agree with TRBD1. The CDR3 sequence is 20 residues long. The V segment lost 5 bases and the J segment 2 bases; nucleotides outside the gene matches: 17. Per germline, CDR1 SGHTA and CDR2 FQGNSA. The DNA of the CDR3 is TGTGCCAGCAGCAGTTTAGGGAGTCTAGGACAGGGGGAAAACACCGGGGAGCTGTTTTTT. Its translation is CASSSLGSLGQGENTGELFF.

This clonotype was seen a handful of times. The chain carries TRBV18 and TRBJ2-7; 9 nucleotides agree with TRBD2. The CDR3 extends over 15 amino acids. V lost 3 bases to trimming and J lost 1 base; unmatched junction nucleotides: 4. CDR1 is KGHSH, CDR2 LQKENI, per germline. CDR3 bases: TGTGCCAGCTCACCGTGGCTAGCGGGGTCCTACGAGCAGTACTTC. This translates into CASSPWLAGSYEQYF.

This sequence joins TRBV4-1 and TRBJ2-5; D ambiguous. The ends were cut back, 1 base at V and 4 bases at J, with 10 bases in the middle. The CDR3 is made up of 14 amino acids. The germline gives CDR1 MGHRA, CDR2 YSYEKL. CDR3 loop: CASSQVVRRETQYF. CDR3 coding DNA: TGCGCCAGCAGCCAAGTCGTCCGAAGAGAGACCCAGTACTTC.

The table lists this clonotype with a few counts. The chain is built from TRBV5-1 and TRBJ2-1; weak D call: TRBD1 (5 bases). Deletions cut 0 bases from V and 6 bases from J, with 10 bases between. Per the germline V gene, CDR1 is SGHRS and CDR2 is YFSETQ. The CDR3 runs 14 residues. The CDR3 loop reads CASSLATGPNEQFF. The CDR3 region has the DNA TGCGCCAGCAGCTTGGCCACAGGCCCCAATGAGCAGTTCTTC.